A selection of T cell receptor beta chains follows, all from one sample in a study of response to subunit inactivated influenza vaccine. TCRdb re-called the RT-PCR reads with MiXCR, one entry per CDR3 protein. The data show 860,000 or so distinct CDR3 sequences, with about 20% seen just once and roughly 10% held by the top ten. Sample: PBMCs from blood, taken about 5 days after vaccination. These receptors were taken from a man between 50 and 59 years old who received an inactivated influenza vaccine. Both conserved end residues are part of each CDR3. D genes are given only for firm matches. Some rows mark clone size as missing; the rest say once, few, many or name a class of expanded clone.

abundance,d_gene,v_gene,j_gene,CDR3aa,CDR3nt
few,TRBD2,TRBV20-1,TRBJ2-1,CSAPRVAGSNEQFF,TGCAGTGCTCCCAGGGTAGCGGGAAGTAATGAGCAGTTCTTC
few,.,TRBV28,TRBJ1-4,CASSSRDITTNEKLFF,TGTGCCAGCAGTTCCCGGGACATAACAACTAATGAAAAACTGTTTTTT
.,TRBD1,TRBV20-1,TRBJ2-5,CSVRERGTDRAQYF,TGCAGTGTTCGCGAGAGGGGGACAGATAGGGCCCAGTACTTC
.,TRBD2,TRBV5-1,TRBJ2-3,CASSFHSGGSDTQYF,TGCGCCAGCAGCTTCCATAGCGGGGGGTCGGATACGCAGTATTTT
.,.,TRBV10-3,TRBJ2-2,CAISESSAATGEQFF,TGTGCCATCAGTGAGTCGTCAGCAGCCACCGGGGAGCAGTTTTTT
few,.,TRBV29-1,TRBJ2-7,CSVLKDSSYEQYF,TGCAGCGTTCTCAAGGACAGCTCCTACGAGCAGTACTTC
.,.,TRBV20-1,TRBJ2-3,CSASLLNTDTQYF,TGCAGTGCTAGTTTGCTTAACACAGATACGCAGTATTTT
once,.,TRBV3-1,TRBJ2-3,CASSQDRVPDTQYF,TGTGCCAGCAGCCAAGACAGGGTTCCAGATACGCAGTATTTT
.,.,TRBV27,TRBJ2-2,CASSQEKNTGELFF,TGTGCCAGCAGTCAGGAGAAGAACACCGGGGAGCTGTTTTTT
.,TRBD2,TRBV4-2,TRBJ2-1,CASSQLAGVAHEQFF,TGTGCCAGCAGCCAGCTAGCGGGAGTTGCCCATGAGCAGTTCTTC
.,TRBD1,TRBV6-1,TRBJ1-4,CASHRDRGQEKLFF,TGTGCCAGTCACCGGGACAGGGGGCAAGAAAAACTGTTTTTT